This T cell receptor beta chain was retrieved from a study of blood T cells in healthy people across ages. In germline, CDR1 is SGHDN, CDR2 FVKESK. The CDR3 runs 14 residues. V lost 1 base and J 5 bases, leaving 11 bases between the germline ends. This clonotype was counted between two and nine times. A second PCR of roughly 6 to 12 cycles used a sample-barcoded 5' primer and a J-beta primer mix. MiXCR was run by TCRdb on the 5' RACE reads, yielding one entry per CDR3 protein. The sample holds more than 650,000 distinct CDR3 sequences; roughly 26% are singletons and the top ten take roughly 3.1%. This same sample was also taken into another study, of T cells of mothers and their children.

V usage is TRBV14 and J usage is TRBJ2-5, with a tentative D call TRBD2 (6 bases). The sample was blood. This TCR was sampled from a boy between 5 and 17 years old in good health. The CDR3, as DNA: TGTGCCAGCAGCCAAGTGGCCGGAGGGGAGACCCAGTACTTC. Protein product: CASSQVAGGETQYF. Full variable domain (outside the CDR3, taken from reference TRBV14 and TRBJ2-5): EAGVTQFPSHSVIEKGQTVTLRCDPISGHDNLYWYRRVMGKEIKFLLHFVKESKQDESGMPNNRFLAERTGGTYSTLKVQPAELEDSGVYFCASSQVAGGETQYFGPGTRLLVL.